The 2 T cell receptor beta chains below all came from one sample that was sequenced in a study of regulatory T cells in long-lasting Graves disease. To make TCR beta libraries, researchers used iRepertoire HTBI primers and Arm-PCR of CDR3 regions. TCRdb reanalysed the multiplex PCR reads using MiXCR and keeps one entry per CDR3 protein. Of approximately 400,000 distinct CDR3 sequences listed, about 25% are singletons. Time point noted: persistent/refractory GD, antithyroid drugs over 5 years with positive TRAb. The authors made the TCR library using RNA they extracted from PBMCs. Sequenced here: peripheral blood mononuclear cells (PBMCs), sampled when the disease was refractory, from a patient treated with antithyroid drugs. Every receptor here comes from a female donor with Graves disease.

This clonotype is a singleton in its sample. This sequence joins TRBV2 and TRBJ1-4; 8 bases match TRBD1. The V gene end was trimmed by 6 bases and the J gene end by 8 bases; junction bases not matched to a gene: 11. The CDR3 spans 15 residues. The V gene's germline CDR1 is SNHLY and CDR2 FYNNEI. The CDR3 loop reads CASSSGTGNAEKLFF. Written as DNA, the CDR3 is TGTGCCAGCAGCTCCGGGACAGGCAACGCGGAAAAACTGTTTTTT.

In its sample, this clonotype was seen many times. V usage is TRBV28 and J usage is TRBJ1-1; D gene ambiguous. CDR3 length: 11 residues. CDR1 and CDR2 (germline): MDHEN, SYDVKM. V lost 7 bases and J lost 5, with 8 bases in between. The DNA for the CDR3 is TGTGCCAGCAAGTGGGATACTGAAGCTTTCTTT. Translated, it gives CASKWDTEAFF.